A selection of T cell receptor beta chains follows, all from one sample in a study of T-cell memory formation after mild COVID-19. TCRdb re-derived calls from the 5' RACE reads in MiXCR, one entry per CDR3 protein. Here the sample spans approximately 210,000 distinct CDR3 sequences, around 30% being singletons. The sequencing input was PBMCs or a T cell subset sorted from them (not recorded which). The receptors were gathered from an adult woman who had mild COVID-19 (a few samples of this study predate the infection). Cell type and time point are not known. Each CDR3 is given with its conserved first and last residue. Each record gives: D gene, clone size, J gene, V gene, CDR3 protein, CDR3 DNA. The D gene is left open where the match is weak. Size is omitted from some rows. Given values are once, few, many or a class for expanded clones.

-,-,TRBJ1-2,TRBV6-5,CASSYSVGKDGYTF,TGTGCCAGCAGTTACTCCGTCGGGAAGGATGGCTACACCTTC
TRBD1,-,TRBJ2-3,TRBV24-1,CATSDLVDRRSTDTQYF,TGTGCCACCAGTGATCTAGTGGACAGGAGAAGCACAGATACGCAGTATTTT
-,-,TRBJ2-2,TRBV5-1,CASSLTSSGELFF,TGCGCCAGCAGCTTGACTAGCTCCGGGGAGCTGTTTTTT
TRBD1,-,TRBJ2-1,TRBV7-7,CASSLGTGDEQFF,TGTGCCAGCAGCTTAGGGACAGGGGATGAGCAGTTCTTC
-,-,TRBJ1-1,TRBV5-1,CASSSRQYTEAFF,TGCGCCAGCAGCTCCCGACAGTACACTGAAGCTTTCTTT
-,-,TRBJ2-6,TRBV7-8,CASIGHSGANVLTF,TGTGCCAGCATCGGGCACTCTGGGGCCAACGTCCTGACTTTC
-,few,TRBJ1-2,TRBV2,CASETNYGYTF,TGTGCCAGCGAGACTAACTATGGCTACACCTTC
-,few,TRBJ2-7,TRBV6-5,CASRIGGRYEQYF,TGTGCCAGCAGAATCGGGGGAAGGTACGAGCAGTACTTC
-,few,TRBJ1-2,TRBV9,CASSVGDIRIYGYTF,TGTGCCAGCAGCGTTGGGGACATCCGAATCTATGGCTACACCTTC
TRBD2,many,TRBJ2-1,TRBV7-2,CASSPGLAGYNEQFF,TGTGCCAGCAGCCCTGGACTAGCGGGCTACAATGAGCAGTTCTTC
TRBD1,-,TRBJ1-5,TRBV12-3/TRBV12-4,CASSWRQGPYSNQPQHF,TGTGCCAGCAGTTGGCGACAGGGACCTTATAGCAATCAGCCCCAGCATTTT
-,-,TRBJ2-7,TRBV7-6,CASSPALTATYEQYF,TGTGCCAGCAGCCCCGCATTGACCGCAACCTACGAGCAGTACTTC
-,few,TRBJ1-1,TRBV24-1,CATSDSRAGVNTEAFF,TGTGCCACCAGTGATAGTCGGGCCGGGGTGAACACTGAAGCTTTCTTT
TRBD2,-,TRBJ2-3,TRBV2,CASRPSGGRPDTQYF,TGTGCCAGCAGACCTAGCGGGGGGCGCCCAGATACGCAGTATTTT
TRBD2,many,TRBJ2-3,TRBV6-4,CASSDEAGGPSDTQYF,TGTGCCAGCAGTGACGAAGCGGGGGGGCCATCAGATACGCAGTATTTT
TRBD1,-,TRBJ1-3,TRBV20-1,CSARDRGGGNTIYF,TGCAGTGCTAGAGACAGGGGGGGTGGAAACACCATATATTTT
TRBD2,few,TRBJ2-1,TRBV12-3/TRBV12-4,CASSLISGNEQFF,TGTGCCAGCAGTCTCATTAGCGGGAATGAGCAGTTCTTC
-,-,TRBJ2-2,TRBV11-2,CASSLVSERRKNTGELFF,TGTGCCAGCAGCTTAGTATCGGAGCGGCGTAAGAACACCGGGGAGCTGTTTTTT
TRBD1,-,TRBJ2-7,TRBV6-6,CASSYRDRSYEQYF,TGTGCCAGCAGTTACAGGGACAGGTCCTACGAGCAGTACTTC
TRBD2,-,TRBJ2-1,TRBV3-1,CASRIAGGPYNEQFF,TGTGCCAGCAGGATAGCGGGGGGGCCCTACAATGAGCAGTTCTTC
TRBD2,few,TRBJ2-2,TRBV3-1,CASSQVRLAGTGELFF,TGTGCCAGCAGCCAAGTACGACTAGCGGGAACCGGGGAGCTGTTTTTT
TRBD2,few,TRBJ2-3,TRBV20-1,CSVRVAGPFTDTQYF,TGCAGTGTTCGGGTAGCGGGGCCCTTCACAGATACGCAGTATTTT
TRBD1,-,TRBJ2-7,TRBV5-5,CASSLGQGNSYEQYF,TGTGCCAGCAGCTTGGGACAGGGGAACTCCTACGAGCAGTACTTC
-,-,TRBJ2-5,TRBV15,CATSRDQGRAPRYF,TGTGCCACCAGCAGAGATCAGGGTAGGGCACCCCGGTACTTC
-,-,TRBJ2-3,TRBV11-2,CASSLAPGARTDTQYF,TGTGCCAGCAGCTTGGCCCCCGGGGCAAGGACAGATACGCAGTATTTT